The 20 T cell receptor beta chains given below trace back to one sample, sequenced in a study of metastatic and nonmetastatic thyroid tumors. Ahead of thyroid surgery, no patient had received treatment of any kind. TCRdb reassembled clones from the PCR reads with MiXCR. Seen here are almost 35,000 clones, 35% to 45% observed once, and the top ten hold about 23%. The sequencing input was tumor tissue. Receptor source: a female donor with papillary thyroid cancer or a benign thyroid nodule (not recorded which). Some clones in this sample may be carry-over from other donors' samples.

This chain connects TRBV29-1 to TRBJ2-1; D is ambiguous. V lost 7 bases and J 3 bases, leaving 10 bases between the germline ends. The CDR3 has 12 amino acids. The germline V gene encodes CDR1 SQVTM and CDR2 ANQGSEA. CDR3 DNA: TGCAGCGCCCGGACGGGCTACAATGAGCAGTTCTTC. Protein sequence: CSARTGYNEQFF.

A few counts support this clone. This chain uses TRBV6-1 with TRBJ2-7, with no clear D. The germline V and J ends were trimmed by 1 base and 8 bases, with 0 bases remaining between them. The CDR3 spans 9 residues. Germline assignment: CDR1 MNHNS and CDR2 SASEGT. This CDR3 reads CASSEEQYF. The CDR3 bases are TGTGCCAGCAGTGAAGAGCAGTACTTC.

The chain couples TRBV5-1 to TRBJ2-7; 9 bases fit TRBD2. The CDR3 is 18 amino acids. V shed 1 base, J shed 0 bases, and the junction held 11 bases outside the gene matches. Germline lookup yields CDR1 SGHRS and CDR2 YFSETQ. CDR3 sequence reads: CASSLSTTAGGGSYEQYF. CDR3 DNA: TGCGCCAGCAGCTTGTCCACTACGGCGGGAGGGGGCTCCTACGAGCAGTACTTC.

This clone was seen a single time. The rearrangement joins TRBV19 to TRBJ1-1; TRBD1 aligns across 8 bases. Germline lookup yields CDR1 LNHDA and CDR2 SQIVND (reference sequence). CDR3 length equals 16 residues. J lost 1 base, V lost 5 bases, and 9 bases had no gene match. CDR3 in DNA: TGTGCCAGTAGTGATCCCCAGGGGGCGCGGAACACTGAAGCTTTCTTT. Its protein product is CASSDPQGARNTEAFF.

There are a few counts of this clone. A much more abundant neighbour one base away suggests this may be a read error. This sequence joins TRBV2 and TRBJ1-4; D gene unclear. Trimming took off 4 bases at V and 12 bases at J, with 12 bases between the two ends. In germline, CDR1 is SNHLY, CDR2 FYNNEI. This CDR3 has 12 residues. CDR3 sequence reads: CASSGVGEELFF. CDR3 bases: TGTGCCAGCAGTGGAGTAGGCGAAGAACTGTTTTTT.

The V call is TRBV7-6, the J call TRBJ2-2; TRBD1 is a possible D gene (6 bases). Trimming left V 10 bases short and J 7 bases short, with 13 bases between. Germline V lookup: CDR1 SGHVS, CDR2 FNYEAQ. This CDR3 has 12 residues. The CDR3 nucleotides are TGTGCCACCTCTAGGGGGTTCGGGGAGCTGTTTTTT. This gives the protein CATSRGFGELFF. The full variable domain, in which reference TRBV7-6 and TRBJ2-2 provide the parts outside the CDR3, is GAGVSQSPRYKVTKRGQDVALRCDPISGHVSLYWYRQALGQGPEFLTYFNYEAQQDKSGLPNDRFSAERPEGSISTLTIQRTEQRDSAMYRCATSRGFGELFFGEGSRLTVL.

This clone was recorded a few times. The CDR3 spells CASSYGDSSYEQYF. The CDR3, as DNA: TGTGCCAGCAGTTACGGGGACAGCTCCTACGAGCAGTACTTC. This chain links TRBV6-5 with TRBJ2-7; 7 nucleotides line up with TRBD1. Trimming took 2 bases from V and 0 from J; bases not matched to a gene: 1. Germline values: CDR1 MNHEY, CDR2 SVGAGI. There are 14 residues in the CDR3.

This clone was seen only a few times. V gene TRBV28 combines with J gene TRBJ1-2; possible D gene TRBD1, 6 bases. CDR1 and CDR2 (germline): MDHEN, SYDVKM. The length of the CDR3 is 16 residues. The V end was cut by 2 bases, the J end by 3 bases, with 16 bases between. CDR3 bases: TGTGCCAGCAGTTTAGTGACAGGTCCTATTCACTATGGCTACACCTTC. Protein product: CASSLVTGPIHYGYTF.

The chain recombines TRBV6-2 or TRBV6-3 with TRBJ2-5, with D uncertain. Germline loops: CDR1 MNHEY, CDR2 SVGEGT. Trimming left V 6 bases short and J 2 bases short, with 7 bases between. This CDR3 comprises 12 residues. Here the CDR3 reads CASSPGQETQYF. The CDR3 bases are TGTGCCAGCAGCCCCGGGCAAGAGACCCAGTACTTC.

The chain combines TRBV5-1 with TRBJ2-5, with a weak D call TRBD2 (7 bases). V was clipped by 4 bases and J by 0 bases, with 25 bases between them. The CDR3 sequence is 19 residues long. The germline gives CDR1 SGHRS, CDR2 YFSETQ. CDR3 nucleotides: TGCGCCAGCAGCGACCTCGCGGGGGTCGGGGGCCGTGACCAAGAGACCCAGTACTTC. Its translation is CASSDLAGVGGRDQETQYF. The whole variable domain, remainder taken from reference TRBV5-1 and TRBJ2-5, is KAGVTQTPRYLIKTRGQQVTLSCSPISGHRSVSWYQQTPGQGLQFLFEYFSETQRNKGNFPGRFSGRQFSNSRSEMNVSTLELGDSALYLCASSDLAGVGGRDQETQYFGPGTRLLVL.

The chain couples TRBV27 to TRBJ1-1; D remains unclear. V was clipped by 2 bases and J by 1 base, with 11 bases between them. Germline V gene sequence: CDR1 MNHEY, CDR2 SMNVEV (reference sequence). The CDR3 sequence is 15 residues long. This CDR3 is CASSLRGLGNTEAFF. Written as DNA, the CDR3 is TGTGCCAGCAGTTTACGTGGCCTGGGGAACACTGAAGCTTTCTTT.

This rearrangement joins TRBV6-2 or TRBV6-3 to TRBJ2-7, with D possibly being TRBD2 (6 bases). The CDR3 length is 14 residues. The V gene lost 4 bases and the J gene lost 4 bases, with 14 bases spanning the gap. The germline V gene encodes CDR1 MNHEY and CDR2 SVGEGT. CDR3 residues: CASSFVERAYEQYF. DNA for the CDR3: TGTGCCAGCAGTTTTGTGGAGCGGGCTTACGAGCAGTACTTC.

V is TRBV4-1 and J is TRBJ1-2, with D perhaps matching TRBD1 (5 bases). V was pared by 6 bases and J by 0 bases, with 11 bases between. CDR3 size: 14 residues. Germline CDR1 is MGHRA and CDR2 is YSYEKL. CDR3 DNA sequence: TGCGCCAGCAGTCAGAAGACAGCTAACTATGGCTACACCTTC. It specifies CASSQKTANYGYTF.

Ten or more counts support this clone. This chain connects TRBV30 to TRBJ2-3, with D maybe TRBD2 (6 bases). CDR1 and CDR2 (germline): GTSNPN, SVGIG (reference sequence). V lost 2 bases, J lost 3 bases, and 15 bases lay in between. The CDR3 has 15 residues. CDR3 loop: CAWSSRDSFTDTQYF. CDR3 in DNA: TGTGCCTGGAGTAGTCGGGACTCCTTTACAGATACGCAGTATTTT.

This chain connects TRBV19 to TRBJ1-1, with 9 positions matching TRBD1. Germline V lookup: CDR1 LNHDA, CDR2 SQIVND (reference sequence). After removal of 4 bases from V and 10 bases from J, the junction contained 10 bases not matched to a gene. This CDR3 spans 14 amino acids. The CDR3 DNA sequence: TGTGCCAGTAGTAGAAAAACAGGGGGCGACACAGCTTTCTTT. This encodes CASSRKTGGDTAFF.

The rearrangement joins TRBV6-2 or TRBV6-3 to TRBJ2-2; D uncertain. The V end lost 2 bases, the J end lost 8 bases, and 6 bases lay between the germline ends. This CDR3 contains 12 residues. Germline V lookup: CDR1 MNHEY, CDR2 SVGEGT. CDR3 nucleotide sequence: TGTGCCAGCAGTTACGGTCCAGGGGAGCTGTTTTTT. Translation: CASSYGPGELFF.

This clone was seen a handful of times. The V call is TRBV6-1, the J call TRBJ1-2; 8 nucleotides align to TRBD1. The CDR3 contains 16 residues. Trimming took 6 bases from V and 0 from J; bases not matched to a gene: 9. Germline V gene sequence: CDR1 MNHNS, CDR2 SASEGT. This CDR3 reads CASRIPGQESNYGYTF. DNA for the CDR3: TGTGCCAGCAGGATACCGGGACAGGAATCTAACTATGGCTACACCTTC.

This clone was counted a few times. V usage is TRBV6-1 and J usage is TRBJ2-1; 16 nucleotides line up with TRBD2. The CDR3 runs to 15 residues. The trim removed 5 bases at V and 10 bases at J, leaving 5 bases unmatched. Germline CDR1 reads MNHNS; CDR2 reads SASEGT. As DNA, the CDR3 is TGTGCCAGCAGTCAGGGACTAGCGGGAGGGCGAGAGCAGTTCTTC. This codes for CASSQGLAGGREQFF.

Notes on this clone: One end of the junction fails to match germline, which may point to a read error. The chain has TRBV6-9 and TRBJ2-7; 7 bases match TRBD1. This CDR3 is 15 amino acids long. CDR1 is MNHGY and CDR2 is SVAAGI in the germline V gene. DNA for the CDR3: TGTGCCAGCCGTTACGGGGACAGCGTCTCCTACGAGCAGTACTTC. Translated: CASRYGDSVSYEQYF.

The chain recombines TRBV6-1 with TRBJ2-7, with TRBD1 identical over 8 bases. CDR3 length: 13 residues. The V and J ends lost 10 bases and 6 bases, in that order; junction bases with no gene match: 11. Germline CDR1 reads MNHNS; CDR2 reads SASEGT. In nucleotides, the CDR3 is TGTGCCACCACCAGGACAGGGCAAGGCGAGCAGTACTTC. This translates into CATTRTGQGEQYF.